Following are 5 T cell receptor beta chains from one sample sequenced in a study of CD8+ T cells in alopecia areata. Specified treatment: oral pan-JAK inhibitor, 5-10 mg twice daily. The authors extracted RNA and reverse transcribed it into cDNA as the sequencing template. The table came from immunoSEQ multiplex PCR; TCRdb's copy has only in-frame clones and leaves some out. Here the sample spans around 190,000 clones, 55% to 70% being singletons. The sample consisted of CD4+ T cells sorted from blood, taken at week 4, from a patient treated with tofacitinib. These receptors were obtained from a human donor with alopecia areata.

The chain links TRBV29-1 to TRBJ2-2, with no clear D. Germline CDR1 is SQVTM and CDR2 is ANQGSEA. The CDR3 is made up of 12 amino acids. V was shortened by 5 bases and J by 3 bases, with 7 bases between the two germline ends. In DNA form, the CDR3 reads TGCAGCGTTTCATTTGACACCGGGGAGCTGTTTTTT. This translates into CSVSFDTGELFF.

In DNA, the CDR3 is TGCGCCAGCACCGTAGCGGGAACGCAGTATTTT. Protein product: CASTVAGTQYF. The chain is built from TRBV5-1 and TRBJ2-3; 8 bases are shared with TRBD2. Germline CDR1 and CDR2: SGHRS and YFSETQ. Trimming at V came to 6 bases and at J to 9 bases, leaving 3 bases not matched to a gene. The CDR3 length is 11 residues. The complete variable domain, with remaining parts taken from reference TRBV5-1 and TRBJ2-3, reads KAGVTQTPRYLIKTRGQQVTLSCSPISGHRSVSWYQQTPGQGLQFLFEYFSETQRNKGNFPGRFSGRQFSNSRSEMNVSTLELGDSALYLCASTVAGTQYFGPGTRLTVL.

There are a few counts of this clone. This chain links TRBV29-1 with TRBJ2-7, with D tentatively TRBD1 or TRBD2 (5 bases each). Germline V gene lookup returns CDR1 SQVTM and CDR2 ANQGSEA. The length of the CDR3 is 14 residues. The V gene lost 7 bases and the J gene lost 6 bases, with 22 bases spanning the gap. The CDR3 coding sequence is TGCAGCGCCCTGGGGGTCCTTTTAACTGGCGAGCAGTACTTC. Its protein product is CSALGVLLTGEQYF.

This rearrangement joins TRBV7-2 to TRBJ2-7; 8 nucleotides align to TRBD2. The CDR3 covers 14 residues. Germline trimming cut 6 bases from V and 1 base from J; bases unmatched to any gene: 5. Germline V gene data show CDR1 as SGHTA and CDR2 as FQGNSA. CDR3: CASRKTSVSYEQYF. The CDR3 nucleotides read TGTGCCAGCAGAAAGACTAGCGTTTCCTACGAGCAGTACTTC.

This chain uses TRBV30 with TRBJ2-5; D not certain. The length of the CDR3 is 12 residues. The V and J ends lost 4 bases and 2 bases respectively, with 8 bases between them. Germline-derived CDR1 and CDR2 are GTSNPN and SVGIG (reference sequence). The CDR3 nucleotides are TGTGCCTGGAACTCCCTGCAAGAGACCCAGTACTTC. As protein: CAWNSLQETQYF.